This TCR beta chain is drawn from a study of blood T cell repertoires in COVID-19. In the study overall: Acute-phase and convalescent COVID-19 samples originated in the United States, Italy and Spain. Nucleic acid was either cDNA or gDNA, and it came from T cells, B-cell-depleted T cells, or PBMCs.

Looked up from germline, CDR1 is KGHDR and CDR2 is SFDVKD. The CDR3 contains 18 residues. V dropped 0 bases and J dropped 3; count of bases not matched to a gene: 11. Under the authors' procedure: By means of reference gene primer amplification, nucleated cell counts were estimated. Using immunoSEQ multiplex PCR, the repertoire was profiled, and TCRdb retains in-frame clones only, with some absent. The DNA gave D and trimming, while V, J and clone size come from that table. The sample lists just over 150,000 clones; about nine tenths were seen once. The receptor's source is a woman in her 70s with acute or convalescent COVID-19. The chain is built from TRBV24-1 and TRBJ2-3; 7 nucleotides line up with TRBD2. Sequencing used peripheral blood. The CDR3, as DNA: TGTGCCACCAGTGATTTGCAATCACTCGCGGGGGAAACAGATACGCAGTATTTT. Translating it yields CATSDLQSLAGETDTQYF.